This TCR beta chain was identified during a study of post-analysis software for immune sequencing data. Study results and caveats: Roughly five TRBV segments appeared more often in patients than in controls, and TRBV5-6, TRBV5-1 and TRBV20-1 were among these. Batch-mates among the samples co-clustered strongly by F measure. In multiple sclerosis, normalized Chao1 diversity was significantly below that of controls.

CDR3 length: 15 residues. Trimming at V came to 2 bases and at J to 8 bases, leaving 8 bases not matched to a gene. Germline-derived CDR1 and CDR2 are SGDLS and YYNGEE. A note on this clonotype: Its antigen is unidentified.

The TCR beta cDNA libraries carried unique molecular identifiers. TCRdb re-derived calls from the PCR reads in MiXCR, one entry per CDR3 protein. The data contain under 200,000 distinct CDR3 sequences, about 34% of them seen just once; the ten biggest clones take up under 30%. The specimen was blood, collected after autologous hematopoietic stem cell transplantation. The chain employs TRBV9 and TRBJ2-1; 9 bases map to TRBD1. The receptor comes from a girl aged 10 to 17 with multiple sclerosis. DNA for the CDR3: TGTGCCAGCAGCGTGCGGGACAGGGTTATAGATGAGCAGTTCTTC. Its protein product is CASSVRDRVIDEQFF.